This T cell receptor beta chain was captured by sequencing in a study of CD8+ T cells in alopecia areata. Findings of the study overall: The study found higher clonality in lesional than normal scalp, especially in alopecia totalis/universalis. Between patients, shared TCR sequences were less clear than in mice. This was possibly due in part to HLA diversity in the patient population.

Treatment denoted: oral pan-JAK inhibitor, 5-10 mg twice daily. This CDR3 is built from 16 residues. V was pared by 7 bases and J by 4 bases, with 7 bases of the junction left unmatched. Germline CDR1 and CDR2: SGHDN and FVKESK. Following extraction, RNA underwent reverse transcription to cDNA, which served as the sequencing template. TCRdb's table, derived via immunoSEQ multiplex PCR, lists solely in-frame clones and lacks some. This table holds around 140,000 clones, around half found once. As concerns this clone: The antigen is undetermined.

Material: CD8+ T cells sorted from blood, obtained at week 4, from a patient treated with tofacitinib. The receptor was derived from a human donor with alopecia areata. The V gene is TRBV14, the J gene TRBJ2-2; 12 bases map to TRBD2. This chain's CDR3 is CASTPSGGAFTGELFF. The CDR3 DNA reads TGTGCCAGCACCCCTAGCGGGGGGGCCTTCACCGGGGAGCTGTTTTTT.